Below are 30 T cell receptor beta chains sequenced from a single sample in a study of blood T cell repertoires in COVID-19 (dated by TCRdb to 2020 to 2021). The library relied on the immunoSEQ multiplex PCR assay. This is the immuneACCESS table as TCRdb keeps it, with only in-frame sequences that have V and J called. A part of the clones is gone; compared with another copy, unresolved V genes explain less than half, and the rest is unexplained. The sample records 300,000 to 350,000 clones, approximately 88% of which are singletons. 9.9% of the sample goes to the ten largest clones. The specimen was peripheral blood. These receptors came from a man aged 30-40 years with COVID-19, enrolled during active disease.

This chain uses TRBV27 with TRBJ2-5; 9 bases agree with TRBD1. The CDR3 has 16 residues. V shed 7 bases and J 1 base; nucleotides not matched to a gene: 10. In germline, CDR1 is MNHEY, CDR2 SMNVEV (reference sequence). In nucleotides, the CDR3 is TGTGCCAGCAAACACAGGACAGGGGCTATCCAAGAGACCCAGTACTTC. This codes for CASKHRTGAIQETQYF.

The chain has TRBV28 and TRBJ1-2; D not resolved. Deletions cut 5 bases from V and 0 bases from J, with 16 bases between. CDR3 size: 16 residues. From germline, CDR1 is MDHEN and CDR2 SYDVKM. CDR3 DNA: TGTGCCAGCAGTCCTGGAGGGCAGAGAGCTAACTATGGCTACACCTTC. This sequence encodes CASSPGGQRANYGYTF.

The V gene is TRBV7-2, the J gene TRBJ2-1; 11 bases match TRBD1. The CDR3 spans 14 residues. V lost 5 bases and J lost 8; bases outside the gene matches: 5. Germline V gene sequence: CDR1 SGHTA, CDR2 FQGNSA. The CDR3 region is CASSRDRGTDEQFF. The DNA of the CDR3 is TGTGCCAGCAGCCGGGACAGGGGGACCGATGAGCAGTTCTTC.

This clone showed up just once. The rearrangement links TRBV19 to TRBJ1-4; tentatively, D is TRBD1 (5 bases). V shed 4 bases and J shed 8 bases, with 17 bases lying between them. The CDR3 has 15 amino acids. Germline CDR1 and CDR2: LNHDA and SQIVND (reference sequence). The CDR3: CASSRGNRLGEKLFF. The CDR3 coding sequence is TGTGCCAGTAGTAGGGGCAACAGGCTGGGGGAAAAACTGTTTTTT.

V gene TRBV7-9 combines with J gene TRBJ1-3; TRBD1 matches at 7 bases. Germline V gene lookup returns CDR1 SEHNR and CDR2 FQNEAQ (reference sequence). V was pared by 5 bases and J by 4 bases, with 5 bases of the junction left unmatched. There are 14 residues in the CDR3. The CDR3 DNA follows: TGTGCCAGCAGCACGGGGACAGCCGGAAACACCATATATTTT. Translated, it gives CASSTGTAGNTIYF.

V is TRBV4-3 and J is TRBJ1-5; D is perhaps TRBD1 (5 bases). In germline, CDR1 is LGHNA, CDR2 YSLEER. The V end was cut by 0 bases, the J end by 6 bases, with 12 bases between. This CDR3 contains 15 residues. CDR3 protein: CASSQDSWGGQPQHF. The CDR3 DNA follows: TGCGCCAGCAGCCAAGATTCATGGGGCGGTCAGCCCCAGCATTTT.

This chain uses TRBV15 with TRBJ2-1; possibly TRBD1 for D (7 bases). Germline V gene data show CDR1 as LNHNV and CDR2 as YYDKDF (reference sequence). The CDR3 runs to 16 residues. V dropped 0 bases and J dropped 4 bases, with 13 bases sitting between them. CDR3: CATSRDRGEVYNEQFF. CDR3 coding DNA: TGTGCCACCAGCAGAGACAGGGGGGAGGTTTACAATGAGCAGTTCTTC. Combining the CDR3 with reference TRBV15 and TRBJ2-1 gives the whole variable domain DAMVIQNPRYQVTQFGKPVTLSCSQTLNHNVMYWYQQKSSQAPKLLFHYYDKDFNNEADTPDNFQSRRPNTSFCFLDIRSPGLGDTAMYLCATSRDRGEVYNEQFFGPGTRLTVL.

This chain uses TRBV14 with TRBJ1-1; 7 nucleotides agree with TRBD1. V lost 0 bases to trimming and J lost 10 bases; unmatched junction nucleotides: 17. Germline loops: CDR1 SGHDN, CDR2 FVKESK. This CDR3 region has 17 residues. This CDR3 is CASSQEVRGYRGGRAFF. For the CDR3, the DNA is TGTGCCAGCAGCCAAGAAGTGAGGGGTTACAGGGGTGGGCGAGCTTTCTTT.

The chain has TRBV9 and TRBJ1-1, with 7 positions matching TRBD1. Per the germline V gene, CDR1 is SGDLS and CDR2 is YYNGEE. The J segment lost 7 bases and the V segment lost 0 bases, leaving 3 bases of the junction unmatched. The CDR3 runs 13 residues. CDR3 loop: CASSVDRGNEAFF. The CDR3 DNA follows: TGTGCCAGCAGCGTAGACAGGGGTAATGAAGCTTTCTTT.

CDR3 sequence: CASLQGYTGELFF. CDR3 nucleotide sequence: TGTGCCAGTTTACAGGGCTACACCGGGGAGCTGTTTTTT. The chain couples TRBV19 to TRBJ2-2; possibly TRBD1 for D (6 bases). V was clipped by 8 bases and J by 3 bases, with 10 bases between them. The CDR3 spans 13 residues. CDR1 and CDR2 from the germline V gene are LNHDA and SQIVND (reference sequence).

The genes are TRBV18 and TRBJ1-4; TRBD1 matches at 9 bases. V shed 3 bases, J shed 3 bases, and the junction held 2 bases outside the gene matches. Germline V lookup: CDR1 KGHSH, CDR2 LQKENI. This CDR3 is 15 amino acids long. CDR3 region: CASSPRTGANEKLFF. The CDR3 DNA reads TGTGCCAGCTCACCGAGGACAGGGGCTAATGAAAAACTGTTTTTT.

V usage is TRBV15 and J usage is TRBJ2-5; 8 bases line up with TRBD2. The CDR3 is 15 residues long. With V trimmed by 1 base and J by 0 bases, 1 base remained unmatched. Germline V lookup: CDR1 LNHNV, CDR2 YYDKDF (reference sequence). The CDR3 loop is CATSRAGGYQETQYF. The CDR3 nucleotides are TGTGCCACCAGCAGAGCGGGGGGGTACCAAGAGACCCAGTACTTC. The full variable domain, with the rest looked up from reference TRBV15 and TRBJ2-5, is DAMVIQNPRYQVTQFGKPVTLSCSQTLNHNVMYWYQQKSSQAPKLLFHYYDKDFNNEADTPDNFQSRRPNTSFCFLDIRSPGLGDTAMYLCATSRAGGYQETQYFGPGTRLLVL.

The chain joins TRBV27 to TRBJ2-7; 9 nucleotides line up with TRBD2. The CDR3 contains 15 residues. With V trimmed by 1 base and J by 5 bases, 6 bases remained unmatched. Germline V gene lookup returns CDR1 MNHEY and CDR2 SMNVEV (reference sequence). This CDR3 reads CASSLFISGSNEQYF. The CDR3 DNA sequence: TGTGCCAGCAGTTTATTTATTAGCGGGAGCAACGAGCAGTACTTC.

A single count supports this clone. J is TRBJ1-1 and V is TRBV30, with 8 bases that match TRBD1. Trimming removed 0 bases from V and 11 bases from J; junction bases left unmatched: 11. The CDR3 loop spans 14 amino acids. From germline, CDR1 is GTSNPN and CDR2 SVGIG (reference sequence). The CDR3 loop reads CAWSVPRQGAQAFF. The CDR3 DNA reads as TGTGCCTGGAGTGTACCCCGGCAGGGGGCCCAGGCTTTCTTT.

This sequence joins TRBV7-3 and TRBJ1-1, with 7 bases that match TRBD1. The CDR3 has 13 amino acids. With V trimmed by 1 base and J by 8 bases, 4 bases remained unmatched. Germline V gives CDR1 SGHTA, CDR2 FQGTGA. The DNA for the CDR3 is TGTGCCAGCAGCTTAATGCGACAGGGCGAAGCTTTCTTT. It translates to CASSLMRQGEAFF. Full variable domain (remainder filled in from reference TRBV7-3 and TRBJ1-1): GAGVSQTPSNKVTEKGKYVELRCDPISGHTALYWYRQSLGQGPEFLIYFQGTGAADDSGLPNDRFFAVRPEGSVSTLKIQRTERGDSAVYLCASSLMRQGEAFFGQGTRLTVV.

J is TRBJ2-2 and V is TRBV10-3; TRBD1 matches at 9 bases. CDR1 and CDR2 from the germline V gene are ENHRY and SYGVKD. This CDR3 contains 16 residues. With 3 bases clipped from V and 5 bases from J, the junction kept 7 bases outside the gene matches. The CDR3 DNA reads as TGTGCCATCAGTGAACGGGGACAGGGAAGAACCGGGGAGCTGTTTTTT. It yields the protein CAISERGQGRTGELFF.

This chain links TRBV6-6 with TRBJ1-5; D unresolved. This CDR3 contains 14 residues. V was cut by 6 bases and J by 4 bases, with 13 bases left in between. CDR1 MNHNY and CDR2 SVGAGI come from the germline V gene (reference sequence). In nucleotides, the CDR3 is TGTGCCAGCAGCAAGACTGCCGTTAATCAGCCCCAGCATTTT. Translation: CASSKTAVNQPQHF.

V is TRBV12-3 or TRBV12-4 and J is TRBJ1-6; a possible D gene is TRBD1 (5 bases). The CDR3 runs 13 residues. V shed 6 bases and J shed 10 bases, with 13 bases lying between them. The CDR3 nucleotides read TGTGCCAGCAGAGTATCAGGGTTCTCACCCCTCCACTTT. The encoded protein is CASRVSGFSPLHF.

V usage is TRBV27 and J usage is TRBJ1-5; 8 bases are a match to TRBD1. V lost 6 bases and J lost 3; bases outside the gene matches: 7. Germline lookup yields CDR1 MNHEY and CDR2 SMNVEV (reference sequence). The CDR3 is made up of 15 amino acids. The CDR3 region has the DNA TGTGCCAGCAGCCTCCAGGGGGCATACAATCAGCCCCAGCATTTT. It specifies CASSLQGAYNQPQHF.

This sequence joins TRBV5-6 and TRBJ2-5, with D possibly matching TRBD2 (7 bases). Germline CDR1 is SGHDT and CDR2 is YYEEEE. The CDR3 loop spans 17 amino acids. V was trimmed by 3 bases and J by 3 bases, leaving 21 bases between them. The DNA for the CDR3 is TGTGCCAGCAGCTCCATGAGTAGGGGGAGGGCCAAAGAGACCCAGTACTTC. Translation gives CASSSMSRGRAKETQYF.

The rearrangement links TRBV6-5 to TRBJ2-7; 8 bases are a match to TRBD2. This CDR3 spans 15 amino acids. With V trimmed by 2 bases and J by 6 bases, 9 bases remained unmatched. Germline V gene data show CDR1 as MNHEY and CDR2 as SVGAGI. CDR3 in amino acids: CASSYTSGSEGEQYF. The DNA for the CDR3 is TGTGCCAGCAGTTACACCAGCGGGAGTGAAGGCGAGCAGTACTTC.

Comments on this clone: The junction shows a germline mismatch at one end, possibly a read error. The genes are TRBV12-5 and TRBJ2-1; 10 bases fit TRBD2. The CDR3 extends over 15 amino acids. Per germline, CDR1 LGHNT and CDR2 FRNRAP. The CDR3 region is CASGSSSGRYTEQFF. CDR3 nucleotide sequence: TGTGCTAGTGGTTCTTCTAGCGGGAGATACACTGAGCAGTTCTTC.

For the CDR3, the DNA is TGTGCCAGCAGCCATCTGAGCAATGAGCAGTTCTTC. Translation: CASSHLSNEQFF. The V call is TRBV14, the J call TRBJ2-1; D is ambiguous. The V gene's germline CDR1 is SGHDN and CDR2 FVKESK. This CDR3 has 12 amino acids. V gave up 3 bases and J gave up 6 bases, with 6 bases separating them.

The chain joins TRBV29-1 to TRBJ2-1; D possibly corresponds to TRBD2 (5 bases). Germline V gives CDR1 SQVTM, CDR2 ANQGSEA. The CDR3 has 15 amino acids. V lost 2 bases, J lost 8 bases, and 19 bases lay in between. The CDR3 region has the DNA TGCAGCGTTGAAATCGGTGGACTTCCGGGGTATGAGCAGTTCTTC. Residues: CSVEIGGLPGYEQFF.

The chain recombines TRBV7-3 with TRBJ1-6; no firm D call. This CDR3 is built from 18 residues. V shed 0 bases and J shed 3 bases, with 15 bases lying between them. Germline V gene lookup returns CDR1 SGHTA and CDR2 FQGTGA. The CDR3 sequence: CASSLTDGVEYYNSPLHF. As DNA, the CDR3 is TGTGCCAGCAGCTTAACGGACGGGGTAGAGTACTATAATTCACCCCTCCACTTT.

The V and J genes are TRBV11-2 and TRBJ1-2; D gene ambiguous. The CDR3 extends over 14 amino acids. From germline, CDR1 is SGHAT and CDR2 FQNNGV. V was pared by 3 bases and J by 2 bases, with 10 bases between. CDR3 residues: CASSLWSQNYGYTF. Here the CDR3 DNA reads TGTGCCAGCAGCTTGTGGTCTCAGAACTATGGCTACACCTTC.

V gene TRBV14 combines with J gene TRBJ1-4; 11 nucleotides align to TRBD1. V was clipped by 4 bases and J by 7 bases; unmatched bases: 11. Per germline, CDR1 SGHDN and CDR2 FVKESK. The CDR3 contains 17 residues. CDR3 bases: TGTGCCAGCAGCCCTACGTCTCCGGGACAGGGGGGTGAAAAACTGTTTTTT. This gives the protein CASSPTSPGQGGEKLFF.

In this sample, this clone turned up once. The rearrangement uses TRBV10-3 and TRBJ2-2, with 7 bases aligning to TRBD1. CDR3 size: 16 residues. V lost 4 bases, J lost 4 bases, and 9 bases stayed unmatched. Germline V lookup: CDR1 ENHRY, CDR2 SYGVKD. CDR3 nucleotides: TGTGCCATCAGTGGTTGGGAACAGGGGCCCACCGGGGAGCTGTTTTTT. Translating it yields CAISGWEQGPTGELFF.

The chain recombines TRBV7-2 with TRBJ2-3, with a tentative D call TRBD1 (6 bases). Germline values: CDR1 SGHTA, CDR2 FQGNSA. This CDR3 region has 16 residues. Trimming pared 1 base from V and 5 bases from J, leaving 16 bases between. CDR3 sequence reads: CASSLGGPVIRDTQYF. Here the CDR3 DNA reads TGTGCCAGCAGCTTAGGGGGGCCAGTGATCAGAGATACGCAGTATTTT. Full variable domain (rest looked up from reference TRBV7-2 and TRBJ2-3): GAGVSQSPSNKVTEKGKDVELRCDPISGHTALYWYRQSLGQGLEFLIYFQGNSAPDKSGLPSDRFSAERTGGSVSTLTIQRTQQEDSAVYLCASSLGGPVIRDTQYFGPGTRLTVL.

V gene TRBV18 combines with J gene TRBJ1-1; 7 bases match TRBD1. The junction had 6 bases not matched to a gene; V was cut back by 0 bases and J by 5 bases. The CDR3 spans 15 residues. Germline CDR1 reads KGHSH; CDR2 reads LQKENI. CDR3 loop: CASSPPPTGVTEAFF. The CDR3 bases are TGTGCCAGCTCACCACCCCCAACAGGGGTAACTGAAGCTTTCTTT. Based on the CDR3 plus reference TRBV18 and TRBJ1-1, the full variable domain is NAGVMQNPRHLVRRRGQEARLRCSPMKGHSHVYWYRQLPEEGLKFMVYLQKENIIDESGMPKERFSAEFPKEGPSILRIQQVVRGDSAAYFCASSPPPTGVTEAFFGQGTRLTVV.